Shown below are 20 T cell receptor beta chains from a single sample sequenced in a study of shared clonotypes between healthy human individuals. Profiled with immunoSEQ multiplex PCR; TCRdb holds only in-frame clones, not every one. This table holds more than 2 million clones, just under 95% found once. The naive CD8 subset, CD45RO-negative cells positively selected for CCR7, excluded terminally differentiated effector memory CD45RA+ cells. Sequencing was carried out using naive CD8+ T cells sorted from blood. These receptors were obtained from a man younger than 35 in good health.

The chain combines TRBV7-8 with TRBJ2-1; 15 bases are a match to TRBD2. CDR3 length equals 16 residues. V shed 4 bases, J shed 5 bases, and the junction held 3 bases outside the gene matches. Germline lookup yields CDR1 SGHVS and CDR2 FQNEAQ. CDR3 sequence reads: CASSWGLAGGHNEQFF. CDR3 in DNA: TGTGCCAGCAGCTGGGGACTAGCGGGGGGACACAATGAGCAGTTCTTC.

V usage is TRBV27 and J usage is TRBJ1-6; 7 positions match TRBD1. V shed 1 base and J 5 bases; nucleotides not matched to a gene: 2. Germline V gene lookup returns CDR1 MNHEY and CDR2 SMNVEV (reference sequence). There are 15 residues in the CDR3. In DNA, the CDR3 is TGTGCCAGCAGTTTATTGACAGGGAATAATTCACCCCTCCACTTT. Its translation: CASSLLTGNNSPLHF.

The chain carries TRBV11-2 and TRBJ2-7, with D possibly matching TRBD2 (6 bases). The germline V gene encodes CDR1 SGHAT and CDR2 FQNNGV. The V and J ends lost 2 bases and 3 bases respectively, with 14 bases between them. CDR3 length: 15 amino acids. Here the CDR3 reads CASSLFGRGGYEQYF. CDR3 nucleotide sequence: TGTGCCAGCAGCTTATTCGGGCGGGGAGGCTACGAGCAGTACTTC.

The chain has TRBV10-3 and TRBJ1-1, with D possibly matching TRBD1 (6 bases). Germline values: CDR1 ENHRY, CDR2 SYGVKD. This CDR3 is 16 amino acids long. The V gene lost 2 bases and the J gene lost 0 bases, with 13 bases spanning the gap. CDR3 amino acids: CAISEVWAGVNTEAFF. Here the CDR3 DNA reads TGTGCCATCAGTGAGGTTTGGGCAGGGGTGAACACTGAAGCTTTCTTT.

The V and J genes are TRBV4-3 and TRBJ2-3, with D unresolved. Germline CDR1 reads LGHNA; CDR2 reads YSLEER. V dropped 2 bases and J dropped 3 bases, with 24 bases sitting between them. The CDR3 runs to 19 residues. The chain's CDR3 is CASSQKDPLERIGTDTQYF. The CDR3 DNA reads TGCGCCAGCAGCCAAAAAGACCCTCTCGAAAGGATAGGTACAGATACGCAGTATTTT.

This chain links TRBV6-5 with TRBJ2-1, with D perhaps matching TRBD2 (5 bases). This CDR3 contains 12 residues. Germline lookup yields CDR1 MNHEY and CDR2 SVGAGI. With 5 bases removed from V and 8 bases from J, the gap between germline ends came to 10 bases. Written as DNA, the CDR3 is TGTGCCAGCAGTCACGGGGTGGATGAGCAGTTCTTC. It specifies CASSHGVDEQFF.

The chain couples TRBV28 to TRBJ1-2; the D gene is possibly TRBD1 (5 bases). Between the trimmed V and J ends, which lost 7 bases and 0 bases, there was a span of 15 bases. This CDR3 has 15 residues. Germline CDR1 MDHEN, CDR2 SYDVKM. This CDR3 reads CASTSQGQANYGYTF. The CDR3 bases are TGTGCCAGCACCTCCCAAGGACAAGCTAACTATGGCTACACCTTC.

The gene calls are TRBV21-1 and TRBJ2-5. TRBV21-1 corresponds to a pseudogene. This CDR3 region has 17 residues. CDR3 nucleotide sequence: TGTGCCAGCGATTTGGAAGGTCTGAGATCACCCCAGGAGACCCAGTACTTC. Protein product: CASDLEGLRSPQETQYF.

The chain is built from TRBV30 and TRBJ2-1; the match to TRBD2 covers 9 bases. Germline CDR1 and CDR2: GTSNPN and SVGIG (reference sequence). This CDR3 has 14 residues. Trimming removed 0 bases from V and 8 bases from J; junction bases left unmatched: 5. This CDR3 is CAWSVAGGADEQFF. The CDR3 DNA reads TGTGCCTGGAGTGTGGCGGGAGGGGCGGATGAGCAGTTCTTC.

The J gene is TRBJ1-5, the V gene TRBV6-5; no clear D gene. Between the trimmed V and J ends, which lost 4 bases and 0 bases, there was a span of 7 bases. Germline lookup yields CDR1 MNHEY and CDR2 SVGAGI. The CDR3 consists of 14 residues. CDR3 protein: CASSSSYSNQPQHF. CDR3 in DNA: TGTGCCAGCAGTTCCAGCTATAGCAATCAGCCCCAGCATTTT.

The chain has TRBV30 and TRBJ1-2; D remains ambiguous. This CDR3 contains 13 residues. CDR1 is GTSNPN, CDR2 SVGIG, per germline (reference sequence). Trimming removed 4 bases at V and 5 bases at J, with 14 bases between. CDR3 nucleotides: TGTGCCTGGAAAGACGAATCCTATTATGGCTACACCTTC. This sequence encodes CAWKDESYYGYTF.

In regard to this clone: Other DNA sequences in this specimen translate into the identical CDR3. The chain employs TRBV27 and TRBJ2-7, with D possibly TRBD2 on 7 matching bases. The CDR3 extends over 14 amino acids. Germline V gene lookup returns CDR1 MNHEY and CDR2 SMNVEV (reference sequence). Trimming shortened V by 2 bases and J by 2 bases, and 10 bases separated the two germline ends. In nucleotides, the CDR3 is TGTGCCAGCAGTTTAATGGGGGGGCCCTACGAGCAGTACTTC. It codes for CASSLMGGPYEQYF.

This clone has only a few counts. V and J are TRBV6-5 and TRBJ1-6; tentative D call: TRBD1 (5 bases). In germline, CDR1 is MNHEY, CDR2 SVGAGI. Trimming removed 8 bases from V and 7 bases from J, with 9 bases in between. This CDR3 is built from 12 residues. CDR3 region: CASWTPNSPLHF. As DNA, the CDR3 is TGTGCCAGCTGGACACCGAATTCACCCCTCCACTTT.

The rearrangement joins TRBV5-6 to TRBJ1-3, with D perhaps matching TRBD1 (6 bases). V lost 4 bases and J lost 0, with 17 bases in between. CDR3 length equals 17 residues. Germline assignment: CDR1 SGHDT and CDR2 YYEEEE. CDR3 amino acids: CASSGAGTGASGNTIYF. The CDR3 nucleotides are TGTGCCAGCAGCGGAGCTGGGACGGGGGCCTCTGGAAACACCATATATTTT.

The genes are TRBV5-3 and TRBJ1-1; the D is unclear. TRBV5-3 is known as an ORF, though its function is uncertain. Trimming removed 1 base at V and 4 bases at J, with 14 bases between. The CDR3 covers 15 residues. The CDR3 DNA follows: TGTGCCAGAAGCTTGAAACGTAAAGAGGTCACTGAAGCTTTCTTT. This encodes CARSLKRKEVTEAFF.

The J gene is TRBJ2-7, the V gene TRBV14; a possible D gene is TRBD1 (5 bases). The CDR3 totals 14 residues. Germline loops: CDR1 SGHDN, CDR2 FVKESK. V was trimmed by 4 bases and J by 5 bases, leaving 15 bases between them. The CDR3 loop is CASSPLMFRDEQYF. The CDR3 region has the DNA TGTGCCAGCAGCCCCCTCATGTTCAGGGACGAGCAGTACTTC.

This sequence joins TRBV6-5 and TRBJ1-6, with D possibly TRBD1 on 5 matching bases. CDR1 is MNHEY and CDR2 is SVGAGI in the germline V gene. Trimming pared 2 bases from V and 12 bases from J, leaving 14 bases between. The CDR3 extends over 14 amino acids. CDR3 in amino acids: CASSYVEGRKPLHF. CDR3 bases: TGTGCCAGCAGTTACGTGGAGGGGCGAAAACCCCTCCACTTT.

The chain combines TRBV2 with TRBJ2-4; 10 positions match TRBD2. Germline V gene sequence: CDR1 SNHLY, CDR2 FYNNEI. V shed 3 bases, J shed 7 bases, and the junction held 9 bases outside the gene matches. The CDR3 runs 16 residues. The CDR3 sequence is CASSDRLAGPGNIQYF. CDR3 nucleotides: TGTGCCAGCAGTGACCGACTAGCGGGCCCGGGTAACATTCAGTACTTC.

The rearrangement uses TRBV29-1 and TRBJ1-2; the D is unclear. Per the germline V gene, CDR1 is SQVTM and CDR2 is ANQGSEA. Between the trimmed V and J ends, which lost 4 bases and 0 bases, there was a span of 9 bases. The CDR3 runs to 13 residues. The CDR3 DNA is TGCAGCGTTGTATCCTTATCTAACTATGGCTACACCTTC. The encoded protein is CSVVSLSNYGYTF.

CDR3 sequence: CAWSSGTSGGEETQYF. The CDR3 nucleotides are TGTGCCTGGAGTTCCGGGACTAGCGGGGGAGAAGAGACCCAGTACTTC. V usage is TRBV30 and J usage is TRBJ2-5, with 14 bases that match TRBD2. Unmatched junction bases numbered 5, after V lost 2 bases and J lost 3 bases. There are 16 residues in the CDR3. CDR1 and CDR2 (germline): GTSNPN, SVGIG (reference sequence).